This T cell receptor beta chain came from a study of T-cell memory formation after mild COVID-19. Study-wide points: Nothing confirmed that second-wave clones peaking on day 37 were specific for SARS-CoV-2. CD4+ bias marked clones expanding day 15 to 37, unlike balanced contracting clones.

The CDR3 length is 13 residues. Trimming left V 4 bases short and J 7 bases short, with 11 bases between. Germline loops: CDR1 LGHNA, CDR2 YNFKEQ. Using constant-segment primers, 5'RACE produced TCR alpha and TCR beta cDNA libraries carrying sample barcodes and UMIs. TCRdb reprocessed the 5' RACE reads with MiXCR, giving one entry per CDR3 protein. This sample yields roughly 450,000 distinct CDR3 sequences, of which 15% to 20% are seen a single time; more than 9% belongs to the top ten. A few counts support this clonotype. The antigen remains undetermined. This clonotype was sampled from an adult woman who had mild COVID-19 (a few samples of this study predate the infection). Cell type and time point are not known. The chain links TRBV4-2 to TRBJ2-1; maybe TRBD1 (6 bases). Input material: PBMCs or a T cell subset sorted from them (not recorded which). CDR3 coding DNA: TGTGCCAGCAGCCGGACGGACAGTAATGAGCAGTTCTTC. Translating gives CASSRTDSNEQFF.